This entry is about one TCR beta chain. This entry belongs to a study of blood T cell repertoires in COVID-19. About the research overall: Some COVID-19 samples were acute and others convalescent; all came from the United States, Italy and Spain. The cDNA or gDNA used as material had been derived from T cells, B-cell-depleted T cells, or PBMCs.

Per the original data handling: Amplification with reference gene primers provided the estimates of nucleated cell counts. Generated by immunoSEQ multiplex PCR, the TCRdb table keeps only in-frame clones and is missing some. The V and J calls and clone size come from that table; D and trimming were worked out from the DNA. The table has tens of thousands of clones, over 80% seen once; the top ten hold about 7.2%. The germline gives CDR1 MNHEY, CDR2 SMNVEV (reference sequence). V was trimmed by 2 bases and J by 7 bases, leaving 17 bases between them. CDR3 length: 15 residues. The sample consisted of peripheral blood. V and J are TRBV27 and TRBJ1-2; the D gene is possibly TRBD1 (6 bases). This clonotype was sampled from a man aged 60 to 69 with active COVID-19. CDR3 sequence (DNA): TGTGCCAGCAGTTTACGCTCAACAGGGTCCAGTGGCTACACCTTC. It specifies CASSLRSTGSSGYTF.